The 24 T cell receptor beta chains presented below share a single source sample, sequenced in a study of blood T cell repertoires in COVID-19. Assay used: immunoSEQ multiplex PCR; TCRdb lists only in-frame clones, some missing. Of roughly 190,000 clones listed, 88% were seen once; the top ten hold 6.2%. Sequenced: peripheral blood. These receptors were obtained from a woman between 35 and 50 years old who had recovered from COVID-19.

The CDR3 is CASSRQGADTQYF. CDR3 sequence (DNA): TGTGCCAGTAGTAGACAGGGTGCAGATACGCAGTATTTT. V usage is TRBV19 and J usage is TRBJ2-3; 7 bases map to TRBD1. The CDR3 contains 13 residues. CDR1 is LNHDA and CDR2 is SQIVND in the germline V gene (reference sequence). V dropped 4 bases and J dropped 4; count of bases not matched to a gene: 2.

The V and J genes are TRBV10-3 and TRBJ1-5; unclear D gene. The CDR3 is made up of 13 amino acids. Trimming removed 10 bases from V and 7 bases from J, with 17 bases in between. Germline V gives CDR1 ENHRY, CDR2 SYGVKD. CDR3: CATLAGLEQPQHF. CDR3 in DNA: TGTGCCACCCTGGCGGGTTTAGAGCAGCCCCAGCATTTT.

The V call is TRBV7-2, the J call TRBJ2-7; TRBD1 matches 9 bases. Looked up from germline, CDR1 is SGHTA and CDR2 is FQGNSA. Trimming removed 5 bases from V and 6 bases from J; junction bases left unmatched: 8. The CDR3 consists of 14 residues. The CDR3 bases are TGTGCCAGCAGCGCCGACAGGGGGAGGATCGAGCAGTACTTC. Translating gives CASSADRGRIEQYF.

The chain carries TRBV7-6 and TRBJ2-1, with 7 bases lining up with TRBD2. J was trimmed by 8 bases and V by 2 bases; bases with no gene match: 9. CDR1 is SGHVS and CDR2 is FNYEAQ in the germline V gene. The CDR3 loop spans 15 amino acids. The CDR3 here is CASSLNTLASDEQFF. In DNA form, the CDR3 reads TGTGCCAGCAGCTTAAATACACTAGCGTCGGATGAGCAGTTCTTC.

The V and J genes are TRBV5-4 and TRBJ2-4; 10 bases are a match to TRBD2. The CDR3 has 19 amino acids. With V trimmed by 2 bases and J by 2 bases, 13 bases remained unmatched. CDR1 SGHNT and CDR2 YYREEE come from the germline V gene (reference sequence). CDR3 in amino acids: CASSFGGLAGAVTKNIQYF. In DNA form, the CDR3 reads TGTGCCAGCAGCTTCGGTGGGCTAGCGGGAGCTGTGACCAAAAACATTCAGTACTTC. Full variable domain (outside the CDR3, taken from reference TRBV5-4 and TRBJ2-4): ETGVTQSPTHLIKTRGQQVTLRCSSQSGHNTVSWYQQALGQGPQFIFQYYREEENGRGNFPPRFSGLQFPNYSSELNVNALELDDSALYLCASSFGGLAGAVTKNIQYFGAGTRLSVL.

The sample holds one count of this clone. The gene calls are TRBV7-3 and TRBJ2-7, with a tentative D call TRBD1 (6 bases). Germline V gives CDR1 SGHTA, CDR2 FQGTGA. This CDR3 comprises 14 residues. The V and J ends lost 5 bases and 5 bases respectively, with 16 bases between them. CDR3 nucleotide sequence: TGTGCCAGCAGCCTTGATGGGGGCCGTGACGAGCAGTACTTC. Protein sequence: CASSLDGGRDEQYF. Full variable domain (rest looked up from reference TRBV7-3 and TRBJ2-7): GAGVSQTPSNKVTEKGKYVELRCDPISGHTALYWYRQSLGQGPEFLIYFQGTGAADDSGLPNDRFFAVRPEGSVSTLKIQRTERGDSAVYLCASSLDGGRDEQYFGPGTRLTVT.

This clone was counted once. This chain uses TRBV4-2 with TRBJ2-7, with 11 bases lining up with TRBD2. The V segment lost 0 bases and the J segment 0 bases; nucleotides outside the gene matches: 10. The CDR3 is 19 amino acids. Germline V CDR1 and CDR2: LGHNA, YNFKEQ. DNA for the CDR3: TGTGCCAGCAGCCAAGAAACCCAAACTAGCGGGGGTAGCTCCTACGAGCAGTACTTC. Residues: CASSQETQTSGGSSYEQYF.

The chain is built from TRBV4-3 and TRBJ2-1; TRBD2 aligns across 8 bases. With 1 base clipped from V and 6 bases from J, the junction kept 11 bases outside the gene matches. The CDR3 runs to 17 residues. Germline assignment: CDR1 LGHNA and CDR2 YSLEER. CDR3 amino acids: CASSQGAGSGNLNEQFF. CDR3 coding DNA: TGCGCCAGCAGCCAAGGGGCGGGTAGCGGGAACCTCAATGAGCAGTTCTTC.

This clone was found a few times. V gene TRBV18 combines with J gene TRBJ2-7; D unresolved. CDR1 and CDR2 from the germline V gene are KGHSH and LQKENI. The CDR3 has 12 amino acids. Trimming pared 3 bases from V and 5 bases from J, leaving 8 bases between. The CDR3 DNA is TGTGCCAGCTCACCCACAGACCACGAGCAGTACTTC. Residues: CASSPTDHEQYF.

This clone was counted a few times. V is TRBV7-2 and J is TRBJ1-5, with TRBD1 matching over 7 bases. Looked up from germline, CDR1 is SGHTA and CDR2 is FQGNSA. The J segment lost 0 bases and the V segment lost 5 bases, leaving 7 bases of the junction unmatched. The CDR3 covers 16 residues. The CDR3 nucleotides are TGTGCCAGCAGCCCGGGACAGTCGTTTAGCAATCAGCCCCAGCATTTT. Protein: CASSPGQSFSNQPQHF.

The V call is TRBV5-1, the J call TRBJ2-1; no firm D call. Germline CDR1 is SGHRS and CDR2 is YFSETQ. Trimming stripped 1 base from V and 8 bases from J, with 13 bases between. The CDR3 is made up of 14 amino acids. For the CDR3, the DNA is TGCGCCAGCAGCTTGTTTGGGCCGGTCGATGAGCAGTTCTTC. Translation gives CASSLFGPVDEQFF.

The rearrangement joins TRBV7-2 to TRBJ1-2; no definite D call. V was cut by 1 base and J by 7 bases, with 13 bases left in between. This CDR3 has 14 residues. The germline CDR1 and CDR2 sequences are SGHTA and FQGNSA. The CDR3 nucleotides read TGTGCCAGCAGCTTAGAGCTGGGCCCTGGTGGCTACACCTTC. It translates to CASSLELGPGGYTF.

In DNA, the CDR3 is TGTGCCAGTAGTATAGGGACAGGCTCCTACGAGCAGTACTTC. It encodes CASSIGTGSYEQYF. The V call is TRBV19, the J call TRBJ2-7; 7 positions agree with TRBD1. V dropped 1 base and J dropped 0; count of bases not matched to a gene: 0. Germline loops: CDR1 LNHDA, CDR2 SQIVND (reference sequence). The CDR3 spans 14 residues.

In DNA, the CDR3 is TGTGCCAGCAGTTTACAGTCAGGCTATGGCTACACCTTC. Protein product: CASSLQSGYGYTF. This chain connects TRBV28 to TRBJ1-2; no reliable D call. CDR3 length: 13 residues. From germline, CDR1 is MDHEN and CDR2 SYDVKM. V shed 2 bases and J shed 4 bases, with 8 bases lying between them.

Details on this clone: Other nucleotide sequences from this sample produce the same CDR3. The chain employs TRBV5-1 and TRBJ1-5; no clear D. With 0 bases removed from V and 4 bases from J, the gap between germline ends came to 8 bases. Germline V gene lookup returns CDR1 SGHRS and CDR2 YFSETQ. The CDR3 is made up of 14 amino acids. CDR3: CASSLGTSNQPQHF. In DNA, the CDR3 is TGCGCCAGCAGCTTGGGGACTTCAAATCAGCCCCAGCATTTT.

As DNA, the CDR3 is TGTGCCAGCAGCCTGGACAGCTACGAGCAGTACTTC. Protein: CASSLDSYEQYF. The V call is TRBV6-5, the J call TRBJ2-7; D might be TRBD1 (6 bases). This CDR3 has 12 residues. Per germline, CDR1 MNHEY and CDR2 SVGAGI. V was trimmed by 6 bases and J by 3 bases, leaving 9 bases between them.

The CDR3 region is CASSLSRGLSTDTQYF. The CDR3 DNA is TGTGCCAGCAGTTTAAGCCGGGGACTTAGCACAGATACGCAGTATTTT. This chain links TRBV28 with TRBJ2-3, with D perhaps matching TRBD2 (6 bases). The CDR3 has 16 amino acids. Germline CDR1 and CDR2: MDHEN and SYDVKM. The ends were cut back, 2 bases at V and 0 bases at J, with 12 bases in the middle.

The J gene is TRBJ2-1, the V gene TRBV12-3 or TRBV12-4; possibly TRBD2 for D (7 bases). This CDR3 comprises 13 residues. V lost 6 bases and J 9 bases, leaving 15 bases between the germline ends. In DNA form, the CDR3 reads TGTGCCAGCAGCCTTAGGGGGGGAGGTGAGCAGTTCTTC. Its protein is CASSLRGGGEQFF.

The chain employs TRBV5-1 and TRBJ1-4; D unresolved. The CDR3 is 14 amino acids. V was pared by 0 bases and J by 5 bases, with 8 bases between. In germline, CDR1 is SGHRS, CDR2 YFSETQ. DNA of the CDR3: TGCGCCAGCAGCTTGGATGGGAGAAATGAAAAACTGTTTTTT. Translation: CASSLDGRNEKLFF.

This chain joins TRBV12-3 or TRBV12-4 and TRBJ1-1; no clear D gene. The length of the CDR3 is 13 residues. The germline V and J ends were trimmed by 5 bases and 0 bases, with 7 bases remaining between them. CDR3 residues: CASSVIMNTEAFF. The CDR3 coding sequence is TGTGCCAGCAGTGTTATAATGAACACTGAAGCTTTCTTT.

The chain joins TRBV7-3 to TRBJ2-1; 11 nucleotides align to TRBD2. The trim removed 4 bases at V and 6 bases at J, leaving 8 bases unmatched. Germline CDR1 reads SGHTA; CDR2 reads FQGTGA. This CDR3 contains 16 residues. The CDR3 protein is CASSYATGLAANEQFF. The DNA for the CDR3 is TGTGCCAGCAGCTATGCAACGGGACTAGCGGCCAATGAGCAGTTCTTC.

CDR3 residues: CASSIDGASGHTDTQYF. The CDR3 DNA reads as TGTGCCAGTAGTATAGATGGGGCTAGCGGACACACAGATACGCAGTATTTT. The chain is built from TRBV19 and TRBJ2-3; 7 bases are shared with TRBD2. This CDR3 has 17 amino acids. J lost 2 bases, V lost 0 bases, and 8 bases had no gene match. Per germline, CDR1 LNHDA and CDR2 SQIVND (reference sequence).

V usage is TRBV27 and J usage is TRBJ1-1; D gene unclear. The CDR3 totals 14 residues. Trimming removed 2 bases at V and 4 bases at J, with 11 bases between. CDR1 MNHEY and CDR2 SMNVEV come from the germline V gene (reference sequence). The CDR3 protein is CASSLHGVGTEAFF. In DNA form, the CDR3 reads TGTGCCAGCAGTTTACACGGGGTTGGCACTGAAGCTTTCTTT.

V is TRBV12-5 and J is TRBJ1-2, with D perhaps TRBD1 (5 bases). V was pared by 6 bases and J by 7 bases, with 18 bases between. This CDR3 spans 14 amino acids. In germline, CDR1 is LGHNT, CDR2 FRNRAP. Here the CDR3 DNA reads TGTGCTAGTGGCCCTGGCGGCAGGGTTGGTGGCTACACCTTC. Translated: CASGPGGRVGGYTF.